This T cell receptor (beta chain) came from a study of shared clonotypes between healthy human individuals. Study overall: Donor composition was a couple of women and a few men, aged 18 to 49. Whole-study results and caveats: Clonotype sharing among donors was expected to depend on sequencing depth.

As for this clone: Its target is not known.

The assay was immunoSEQ multiplex PCR, and TCRdb's table has in-frame clones only and misses some. Here the sample spans 2.3 million or so clones, approximately 93% being singletons. There are 15 residues in the CDR3. CDR1 is SGHTA and CDR2 is FQGNSA in the germline V gene. Trimming took 4 bases from V and 0 from J, leaving 11 bases between them. Sequencing input: naive CD4+ T cells from PBMCs. Subset of the sample: CD45RA+ positively selected. The TCR was taken from a young man in good health. Some clones in this sample may be carry-over from other donors' samples. The chain links TRBV7-2 to TRBJ2-3; D not resolved. The CDR3, as DNA: TGTGCCAGCAGCTCTGAGCGTCAAAGCACAGATACGCAGTATTTT. Its translation is CASSSERQSTDTQYF.